Following are 17 T cell receptor beta chains from one sample sequenced in a study of patients and donors after allogeneic stem cell transplantation. TCRdb re-called the RT-PCR reads with MiXCR, one entry per CDR3 protein. The sample holds about a million distinct CDR3 sequences; roughly 18% are singletons and the top ten take approximately 5.9%. Material for sequencing was blood, either unsorted or a sorted T cell fraction (not recorded which). The receptors were sampled from a human donor who was either an allogeneic HSCT recipient or a stem cell or donor lymphocyte infusion donor (not recorded which). It is not recorded whose cells these are; they may come from a transplant donor.

Concerning this clonotype: The junction departs from germline at one end; a sequencing error may be responsible. V and J are TRBV7-7 and TRBJ2-1; D possibly corresponds to TRBD1 (6 bases). The length of the CDR3 is 15 residues. CDR1 is SSHAT and CDR2 is FNYEAQ in the germline V gene (reference sequence). CDR3 loop: CASSPGQSTYNEQFF. In nucleotides, the CDR3 is TGTGCTAGCAGCCCGGGACAATCCACGTACAATGAGCAGTTCTTC. The full variable domain, rest sourced from reference TRBV7-7 and TRBJ2-1, is GAGVSQSPRYKVTKRGQDVTLRCDPISSHATLYWYQQALGQGPEFLTYFNYEAQPDKSGLPSDRFSAERPEGSISTLTIQRTEQRDSAMYRCASSPGQSTYNEQFFGPGTRLTVL.

The J gene is TRBJ2-7, the V gene TRBV20-1; D call uncertain. V was cut by 0 bases and J by 5 bases, with 5 bases left in between. Germline loops: CDR1 DFQATT, CDR2 SNEGSKA (reference sequence). The CDR3 consists of 11 residues. CDR3 sequence reads: CSARDGNEQYF. Written as DNA, the CDR3 is TGCAGTGCTAGAGATGGGAACGAGCAGTACTTC.

This clonotype has a count of ten or more. J is TRBJ2-1 and V is TRBV12-3 or TRBV12-4, with a weak D call TRBD2 (5 bases). The length of the CDR3 is 13 residues. Between the trimmed V and J ends, which lost 3 bases and 4 bases, there was a span of 7 bases. CDR3 nucleotide sequence: TGTGCCAGCAGTTTTGGGGAGTACAATGAGCAGTTCTTC. Its translation is CASSFGEYNEQFF.

The chain couples TRBV29-1 to TRBJ2-2; the match to TRBD2 covers 16 bases. The J segment lost 5 bases and the V segment lost 7 bases, leaving 1 base of the junction unmatched. The CDR3 is 14 residues long. CDR1 is SQVTM and CDR2 is ANQGSEA in the germline V gene. The CDR3 loop reads CSGGLAGGTGELFF. As DNA, the CDR3 is TGCAGCGGGGGACTAGCGGGAGGGACCGGGGAGCTGTTTTTT.

This clonotype has at least ten counts. The V call is TRBV12-3 or TRBV12-4, the J call TRBJ2-2; D is uncertain. This CDR3 has 14 amino acids. Trimming pared 2 bases from V and 6 bases from J, leaving 10 bases between. The CDR3 nucleotides read TGTGCCAGCAGTTTATCCACGGTACCCGGGGAGCTGTTTTTT. It encodes CASSLSTVPGELFF.

The chain uses TRBV18 and TRBJ2-7, with 7 bases matching TRBD1. Trimming cost V 3 bases and J 0 bases; bases outside gene matches: 11. Germline lookup yields CDR1 KGHSH and CDR2 LQKENI. There are 17 residues in the CDR3. CDR3 protein: CASSPLSLTGSSYEQYF. The CDR3 region has the DNA TGTGCCAGCTCACCCCTCAGTTTGACAGGGAGCTCCTACGAGCAGTACTTC.

This clonotype was detected only a few times. V gene TRBV6-1 combines with J gene TRBJ1-5, with unresolved D. This CDR3 is 15 amino acids long. Germline loops: CDR1 MNHNS, CDR2 SASEGT. V dropped 7 bases and J dropped 4 bases, with 17 bases sitting between them. Written as DNA, the CDR3 is TGTGCCAGCACCCCGGAAGGGCAGAGTAATCAGCCCCAGCATTTT. Residues: CASTPEGQSNQPQHF.

This chain connects TRBV27 to TRBJ1-2; D remains ambiguous. The CDR3 is 13 amino acids. From germline, CDR1 is MNHEY and CDR2 SMNVEV (reference sequence). Deletions cut 6 bases from V and 0 bases from J, with 8 bases between. CDR3 in DNA: TGTGCCAGCAGACCGACGACTAACTATGGCTACACCTTC. Translating gives CASRPTTNYGYTF.

The chain joins TRBV7-6 to TRBJ2-2; D is possibly TRBD2 (5 bases). This CDR3 is 15 amino acids long. Germline CDR1 is SGHVS and CDR2 is FNYEAQ. Trimming stripped 5 bases from V and 4 bases from J, with 14 bases between. CDR3 loop: CASSPSTVITGELFF. Written as DNA, the CDR3 is TGTGCCAGCAGCCCTAGCACGGTAATCACCGGGGAGCTGTTTTTT.

This clonotype was seen a handful of times. V usage is TRBV12-3 or TRBV12-4 and J usage is TRBJ2-3; 12 nucleotides match TRBD2. V was clipped by 5 bases and J by 5 bases; unmatched bases: 8. The CDR3 consists of 16 residues. Here the CDR3 reads CASSPRLAGVGDTQYF. CDR3 in DNA: TGTGCCAGCAGTCCCCGACTAGCGGGGGTGGGAGATACGCAGTATTTT.

The chain uses TRBV7-2 and TRBJ2-5; 8 bases fit TRBD2. V gave up 5 bases and J gave up 2 bases; unmatched junction bases: 7. This CDR3 spans 15 amino acids. CDR1 and CDR2 (germline): SGHTA, FQGNSA. The CDR3 DNA follows: TGTGCCAGCAGCCCGGGGGGGCCGGGGCAAGAGACCCAGTACTTC. Encoded protein: CASSPGGPGQETQYF.

This clonotype was found a few times. The CDR3 spells CASSEDLAGVEKLFF. The CDR3 coding sequence is TGTGCCAGCAGTGAAGATTTGGCAGGCGTTGAAAAACTGTTTTTT. The chain links TRBV6-1 to TRBJ1-4; D uncertain. Per germline, CDR1 MNHNS and CDR2 SASEGT. This CDR3 contains 15 residues. Trimming removed 1 base at V and 7 bases at J, with 13 bases between.

This chain connects TRBV5-6 to TRBJ2-6; a weak D match, TRBD1 (6 bases). The V gene lost 2 bases and the J gene lost 9 bases, with 18 bases spanning the gap. CDR1 and CDR2 (germline): SGHDT, YYEEEE. This CDR3 region has 16 residues. The chain's CDR3 is CASSLAQGNRGNVLTF. DNA of the CDR3: TGTGCCAGCAGCTTAGCCCAGGGGAATAGAGGCAACGTCCTGACTTTC.

This clonotype has only a few counts. The chain has TRBV7-9 and TRBJ1-1, with D perhaps matching TRBD1 (5 bases). The germline V gene has CDR1 SEHNR and CDR2 FQNEAQ (reference sequence). V lost 3 bases and J lost 4, with 15 bases in between. This CDR3 spans 15 amino acids. The CDR3 loop reads CASSLRNRGATEAFF. The CDR3 bases are TGTGCCAGCAGCTTGAGGAACCGAGGGGCCACTGAAGCTTTCTTT.

The rearrangement joins TRBV5-1 to TRBJ1-2; 9 bases line up with TRBD1. Germline V gives CDR1 SGHRS, CDR2 YFSETQ. V gave up 3 bases and J gave up 6 bases; unmatched junction bases: 9. There are 15 residues in the CDR3. The DNA for the CDR3 is TGCGCCAGCAGCTCTAAAGGGACAGGGAGCGATGGCTACACCTTC. This gives the protein CASSSKGTGSDGYTF.

There are a few counts of this clonotype. This rearrangement joins TRBV5-1 to TRBJ1-2; maybe TRBD1 (5 bases). Looked up from germline, CDR1 is SGHRS and CDR2 is YFSETQ. This CDR3 has 14 residues. V was trimmed by 4 bases and J by 3 bases, leaving 13 bases between them. CDR3 sequence reads: CASSPQTEYYGYTF. The CDR3 DNA is TGCGCCAGCAGCCCTCAGACAGAGTACTATGGCTACACCTTC.

The chain uses TRBV9 and TRBJ2-5; TRBD2 might be the D (6 bases). Between the trimmed V and J ends, which lost 0 bases and 3 bases, there was a span of 9 bases. CDR1 is SGDLS, CDR2 YYNGEE, per germline. This CDR3 comprises 14 residues. For the CDR3, the DNA is TGTGCCAGCAGCGTAGGGGGCGGGAAAGAGACCCAGTACTTC. Translating gives CASSVGGGKETQYF.